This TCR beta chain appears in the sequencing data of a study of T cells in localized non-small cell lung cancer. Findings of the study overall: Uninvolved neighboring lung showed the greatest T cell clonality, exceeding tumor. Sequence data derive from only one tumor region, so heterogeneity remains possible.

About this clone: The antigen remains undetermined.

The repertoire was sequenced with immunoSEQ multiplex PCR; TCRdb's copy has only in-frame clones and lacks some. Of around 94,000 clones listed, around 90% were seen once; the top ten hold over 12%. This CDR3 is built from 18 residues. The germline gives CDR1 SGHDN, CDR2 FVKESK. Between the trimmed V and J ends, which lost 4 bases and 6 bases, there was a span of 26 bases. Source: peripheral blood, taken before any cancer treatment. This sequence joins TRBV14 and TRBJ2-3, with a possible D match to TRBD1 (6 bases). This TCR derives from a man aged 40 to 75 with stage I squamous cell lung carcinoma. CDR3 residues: CASSRGSLSVGATDTQYF. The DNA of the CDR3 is TGTGCCAGCAGCCGAGGGTCTCTATCAGTGGGGGCGACGGATACGCAGTATTTT.